This T cell receptor (beta chain) was found in a study of shared clonotypes between healthy human individuals. Whole-study results and caveats: The authors expected sequencing depth to affect clonotype sharing among donors. The naive CD4 repertoires of a few donors were compared, and around 4.9% of clonotypes were shared.

Only in-frame clones appear in the TCRdb table, and some are missing; sequencing was by immunoSEQ multiplex PCR. Of about 2.2 million clones listed, 85% to 95% are singletons. With regard to this clone: Antigen unknown.

The CDR3 consists of 16 residues. Trimming left V 5 bases short and J 7 bases short, with 21 bases between. Germline CDR1 is LNHNV and CDR2 is YYDKDF (reference sequence). Positively selected for CCR7, the CD45RO-negative cells used as naive CD8 cells excluded terminally differentiated effector memory CD45RA+ cells. The sequenced material came from naive CD8+ T cells from PBMCs. The V gene is TRBV15, the J gene TRBJ2-1, with D possibly being TRBD1 or TRBD2 (5 bases each). The sequence was collected from a young man in good health. Some clones in this sample may be carry-over from other donors' samples. CDR3 region: CATSETGRGARNEQFF. The CDR3 DNA reads TGTGCCACCAGCGAGACGGGACGGGGCGCGCGGAATGAGCAGTTCTTC.